This TCR beta chain was retrieved from a study of shared clonotypes between healthy human individuals. Across several immunoSEQ plates, the genomic DNA of each subset was split evenly. Here immunoSEQ multiplex PCR was the method, and the copy in TCRdb shows in-frame clones only, minus some. The table records about 520,000 clones, around 80% of them present only once. V shed 10 bases and J shed 5 bases, with 15 bases lying between them. In germline, CDR1 is MNHNS, CDR2 SASEGT. This CDR3 comprises 12 residues. The TCR originated in a woman in her thirties or forties in good health. Some clones in this sample may be carry-over from other donors' samples. The chain links TRBV6-1 to TRBJ2-7; possible D gene TRBD2, 5 bases. Sequenced sample: PBMCs. CDR3 nucleotide sequence: TGTGCCACAAAGCGCACAGCGGACGAGCAGTACTTC. This translates into CATKRTADEQYF.